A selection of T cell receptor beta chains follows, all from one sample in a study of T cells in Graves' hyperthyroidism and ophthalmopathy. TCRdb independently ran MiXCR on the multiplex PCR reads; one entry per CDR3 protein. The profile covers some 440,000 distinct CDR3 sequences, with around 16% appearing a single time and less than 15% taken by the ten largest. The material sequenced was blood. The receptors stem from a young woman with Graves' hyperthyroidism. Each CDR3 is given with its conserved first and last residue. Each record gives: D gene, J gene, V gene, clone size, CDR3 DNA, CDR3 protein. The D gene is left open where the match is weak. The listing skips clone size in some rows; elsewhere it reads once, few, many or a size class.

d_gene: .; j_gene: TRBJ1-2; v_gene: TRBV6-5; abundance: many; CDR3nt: TGTGCCAGCAGTTACTCAATTGGACACGAACGAGGCTATGGCTACACCTTC; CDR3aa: CASSYSIGHERGYGYTF
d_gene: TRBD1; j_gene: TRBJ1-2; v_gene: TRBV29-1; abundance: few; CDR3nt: TGCAGCGTTGAAGATAGTGGGCAGGGGGTTGGCTACACCTTC; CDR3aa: CSVEDSGQGVGYTF
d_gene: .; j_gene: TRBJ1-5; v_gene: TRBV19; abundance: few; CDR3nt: TGTGCCAGTAGTAAGCCGGCAGGGGCCTTTAATCAGCCCCAGCATTTT; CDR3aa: CASSKPAGAFNQPQHF
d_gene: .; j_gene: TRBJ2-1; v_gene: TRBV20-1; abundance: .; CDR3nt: TGCAGTGCTAGTCTCCCATGGGGGCCCTACAATGAGCAGTTCTTC; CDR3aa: CSASLPWGPYNEQFF
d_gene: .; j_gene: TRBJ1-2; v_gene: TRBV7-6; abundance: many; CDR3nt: TGTGCCAGCAGCTCCCAGGATTCAGGGGTCTATGGCTACACCTTC; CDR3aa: CASSSQDSGVYGYTF
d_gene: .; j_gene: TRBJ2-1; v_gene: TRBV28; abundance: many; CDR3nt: TGTGCCAGCAGTAAGGGGCCCTTGAAGTTCTTC; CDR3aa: CASSKGPLKFF
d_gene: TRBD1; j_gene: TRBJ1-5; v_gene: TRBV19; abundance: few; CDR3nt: TGTGCCAGTAGGCCAGACAGGGGGTTACAGCCCCAGCATTTT; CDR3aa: CASRPDRGLQPQHF
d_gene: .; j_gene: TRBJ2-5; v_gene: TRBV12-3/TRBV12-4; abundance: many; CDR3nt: TGTGCCATCATACGCAGGGGTGGCGAGACCCAGTACTTC; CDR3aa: CAIIRRGGETQYF
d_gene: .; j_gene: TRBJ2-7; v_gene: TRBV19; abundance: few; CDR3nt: TGTGCCAGTAGCAAATATGCGGACAGCAACTACGAGCAGTACTTC; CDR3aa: CASSKYADSNYEQYF
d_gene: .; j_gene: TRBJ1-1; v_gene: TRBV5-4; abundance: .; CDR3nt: TGTGCCAGCAGCTTGGCTCGGGGACCTCGACCTGAAGCTTTCTTT; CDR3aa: CASSLARGPRPEAFF
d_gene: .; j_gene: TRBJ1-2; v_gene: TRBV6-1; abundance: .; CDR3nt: TGTGCCAGCAGTGAACGGGACAACTTGAACTATGGCTACACCTTC; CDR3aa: CASSERDNLNYGYTF
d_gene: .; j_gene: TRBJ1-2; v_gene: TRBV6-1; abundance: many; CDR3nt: TGTGCCAGCAGTGAAGAGGGGAGCTATGGCTACACCTTC; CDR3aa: CASSEEGSYGYTF
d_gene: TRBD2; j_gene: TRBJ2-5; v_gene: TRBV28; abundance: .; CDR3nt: TGTGCCAGCAGTTCTTTAGCGGGAGGGCCCGTAGAGACCCAGTACTTC; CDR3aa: CASSSLAGGPVETQYF